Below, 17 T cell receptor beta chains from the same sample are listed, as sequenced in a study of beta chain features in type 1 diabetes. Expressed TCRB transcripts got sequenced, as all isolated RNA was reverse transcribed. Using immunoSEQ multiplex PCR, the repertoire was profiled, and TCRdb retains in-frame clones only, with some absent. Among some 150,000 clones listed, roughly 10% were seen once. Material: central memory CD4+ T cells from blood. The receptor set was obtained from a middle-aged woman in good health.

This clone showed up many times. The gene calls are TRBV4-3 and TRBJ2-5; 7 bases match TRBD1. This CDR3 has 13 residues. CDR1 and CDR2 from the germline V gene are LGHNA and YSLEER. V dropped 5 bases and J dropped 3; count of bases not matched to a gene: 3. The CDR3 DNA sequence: TGCGCCAGCAGCTGGACAGGTGAAGAGACCCAGTACTTC. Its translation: CASSWTGEETQYF.

The CDR3 here is CASEAHYGYTF. CDR3 bases: TGTGCCAGTGAGGCACACTATGGCTACACCTTC. This chain links TRBV19 with TRBJ1-2; D is unresolved. This CDR3 comprises 11 residues. V was cut by 8 bases and J by 3 bases, with 7 bases left in between. Germline CDR1 and CDR2: LNHDA and SQIVND (reference sequence).

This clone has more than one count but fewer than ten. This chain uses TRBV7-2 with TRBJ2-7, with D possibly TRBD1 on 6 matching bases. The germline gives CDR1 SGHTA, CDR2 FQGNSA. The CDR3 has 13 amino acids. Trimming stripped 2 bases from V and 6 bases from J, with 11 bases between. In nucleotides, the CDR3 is TGTGCCAGCAGCTTAAAGACAGGCGGCGAGCAGTACTTC. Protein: CASSLKTGGEQYF.

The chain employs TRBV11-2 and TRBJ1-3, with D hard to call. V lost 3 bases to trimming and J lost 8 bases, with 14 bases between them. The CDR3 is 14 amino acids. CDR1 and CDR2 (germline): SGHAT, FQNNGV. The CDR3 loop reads CASSFMTQYDTIYF. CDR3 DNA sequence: TGTGCCAGCAGCTTCATGACACAGTACGACACCATATATTTT.

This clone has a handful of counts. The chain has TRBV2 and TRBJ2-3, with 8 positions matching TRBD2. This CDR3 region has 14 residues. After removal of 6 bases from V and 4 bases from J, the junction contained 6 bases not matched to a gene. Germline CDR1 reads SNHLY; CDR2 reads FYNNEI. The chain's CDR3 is CASRKRGSADTQYF. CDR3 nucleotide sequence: TGTGCCAGCAGGAAGCGGGGGTCGGCAGATACGCAGTATTTT.

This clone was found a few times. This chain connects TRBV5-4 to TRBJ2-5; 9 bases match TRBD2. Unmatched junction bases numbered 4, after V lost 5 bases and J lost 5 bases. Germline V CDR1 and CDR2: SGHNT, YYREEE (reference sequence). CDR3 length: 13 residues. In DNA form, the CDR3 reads TGTGCCAGCAGGATACTAGCGGGTGAGACCCAGTACTTC. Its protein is CASRILAGETQYF.

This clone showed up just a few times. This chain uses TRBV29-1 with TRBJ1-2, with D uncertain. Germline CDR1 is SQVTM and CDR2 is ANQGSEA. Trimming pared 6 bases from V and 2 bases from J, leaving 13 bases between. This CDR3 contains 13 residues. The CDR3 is CSVSTQENYGYTF. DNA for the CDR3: TGCAGCGTCTCCACCCAGGAAAACTATGGCTACACCTTC.

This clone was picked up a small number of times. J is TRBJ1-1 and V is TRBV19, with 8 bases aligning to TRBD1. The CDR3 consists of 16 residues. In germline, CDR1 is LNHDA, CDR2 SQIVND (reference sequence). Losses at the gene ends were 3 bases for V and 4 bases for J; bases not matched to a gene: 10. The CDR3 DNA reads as TGTGCCAGTAGTATGGGCCTGACGACAGGGGCCACTGAAGCTTTCTTT. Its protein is CASSMGLTTGATEAFF. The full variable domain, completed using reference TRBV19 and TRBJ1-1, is DGGITQSPKYLFRKEGQNVTLSCEQNLNHDAMYWYRQDPGQGLRLIYYSQIVNDFQKGDIAEGYSVSREKKESFPLTVTSAQKNPTAFYLCASSMGLTTGATEAFFGQGTRLTVV.

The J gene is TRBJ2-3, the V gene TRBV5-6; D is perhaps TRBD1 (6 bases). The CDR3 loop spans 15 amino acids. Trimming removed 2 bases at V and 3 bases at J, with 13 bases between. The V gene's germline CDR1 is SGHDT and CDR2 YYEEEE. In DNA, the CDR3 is TGTGCCAGCAGCTTAGGTAACAGGGTAACAGATACGCAGTATTTT. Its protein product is CASSLGNRVTDTQYF.

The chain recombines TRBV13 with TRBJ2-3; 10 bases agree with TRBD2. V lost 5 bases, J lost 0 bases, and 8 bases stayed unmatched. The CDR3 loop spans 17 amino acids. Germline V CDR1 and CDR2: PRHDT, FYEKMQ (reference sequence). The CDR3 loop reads CASSVASGGVSTDTQYF. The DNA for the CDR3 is TGTGCCAGCAGCGTCGCTAGCGGGGGTGTAAGCACAGATACGCAGTATTTT.

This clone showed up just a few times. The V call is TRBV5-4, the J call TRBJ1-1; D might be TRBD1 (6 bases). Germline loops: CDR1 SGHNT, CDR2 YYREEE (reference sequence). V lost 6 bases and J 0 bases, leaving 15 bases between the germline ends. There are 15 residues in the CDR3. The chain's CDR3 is CASTPGQRMNTEAFF. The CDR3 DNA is TGTGCCAGCACCCCTGGACAGAGGATGAACACTGAAGCTTTCTTT. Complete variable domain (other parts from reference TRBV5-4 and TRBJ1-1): ETGVTQSPTHLIKTRGQQVTLRCSSQSGHNTVSWYQQALGQGPQFIFQYYREEENGRGNFPPRFSGLQFPNYSSELNVNALELDDSALYLCASTPGQRMNTEAFFGQGTRLTVV.

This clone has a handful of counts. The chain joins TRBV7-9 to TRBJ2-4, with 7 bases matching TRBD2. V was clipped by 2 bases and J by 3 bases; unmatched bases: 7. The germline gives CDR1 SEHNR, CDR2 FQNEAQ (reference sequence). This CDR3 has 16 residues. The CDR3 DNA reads TGTGCCAGCAGCTTAATCCGGGGGGTCGGCAAAAACATTCAGTACTTC. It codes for CASSLIRGVGKNIQYF. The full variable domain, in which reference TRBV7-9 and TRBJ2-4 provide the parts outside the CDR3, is DTGVSQNPRHKITKRGQNVTFRCDPISEHNRLYWYRQTLGQGPEFLTYFQNEAQLEKSRLLSDRFSAERPKGSFSTLEIQRTEQGDSAMYLCASSLIRGVGKNIQYFGAGTRLSVL.

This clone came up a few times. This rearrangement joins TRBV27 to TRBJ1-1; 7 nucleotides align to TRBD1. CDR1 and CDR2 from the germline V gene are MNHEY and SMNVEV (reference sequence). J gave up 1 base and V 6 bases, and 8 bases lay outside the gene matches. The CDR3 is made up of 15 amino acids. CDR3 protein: CASSSLQGGNTEAFF. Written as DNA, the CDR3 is TGTGCCAGCAGCTCTCTGCAGGGGGGGAACACTGAAGCTTTCTTT.

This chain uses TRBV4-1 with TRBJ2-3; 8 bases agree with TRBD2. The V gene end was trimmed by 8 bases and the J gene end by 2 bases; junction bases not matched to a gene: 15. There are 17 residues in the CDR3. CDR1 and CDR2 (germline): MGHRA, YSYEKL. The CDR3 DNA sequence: TGCGCCAGCGGGCAGATGGCGGGGGGCTATTCCACAGATACGCAGTATTTT. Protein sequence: CASGQMAGGYSTDTQYF.

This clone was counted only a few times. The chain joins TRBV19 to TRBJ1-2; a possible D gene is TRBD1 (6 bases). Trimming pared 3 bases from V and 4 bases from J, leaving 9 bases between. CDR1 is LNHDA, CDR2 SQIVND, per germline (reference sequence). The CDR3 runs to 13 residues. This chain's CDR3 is CASSIRQAYGYTF. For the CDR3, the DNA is TGTGCCAGTAGTATCCGACAGGCCTATGGCTACACCTTC.

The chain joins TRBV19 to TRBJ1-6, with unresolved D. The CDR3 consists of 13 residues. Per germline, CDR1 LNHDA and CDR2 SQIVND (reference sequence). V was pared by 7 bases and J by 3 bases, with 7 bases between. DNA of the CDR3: TGTGCCAGTATCGGGGACTATAATTCACCCCTCCACTTT. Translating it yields CASIGDYNSPLHF.

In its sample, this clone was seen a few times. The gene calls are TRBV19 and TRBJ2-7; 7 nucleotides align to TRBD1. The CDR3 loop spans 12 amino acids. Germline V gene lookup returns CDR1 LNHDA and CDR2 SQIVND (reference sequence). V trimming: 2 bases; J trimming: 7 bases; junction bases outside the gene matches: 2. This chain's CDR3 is CASSIRDREQYF. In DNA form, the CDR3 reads TGTGCCAGTAGTATAAGGGACAGAGAGCAGTACTTC.